This T cell receptor (beta chain) was recovered during a study of breast tumors, draining lymph nodes, adjacent tissues. TCRdb re-derived calls from the multiplex PCR reads in MiXCR, one entry per CDR3 protein. The sample includes about 66,000 distinct CDR3 sequences, less than 45% seen only once; the top ten take about 8.4%. On this clonotype: What it recognizes is unknown.

General observations from the study: Luminal-like breast cancer showed significantly greater tumor-nontumor repertoire similarity than basal-like breast cancer did. Data fit most tumor T cells coming from lymph node, expanding in tumor. Tumors had less TCR diversity than lymph nodes, more than nontumor tissue.

CDR3 size: 15 residues. V dropped 0 bases and J dropped 2 bases, with 6 bases sitting between them. Per the germline V gene, CDR1 is SGDLS and CDR2 is YYNGEE. Sample: breast tumor tissue. This receptor was identified in a female donor with breast cancer. Some clones in this sample may be carry-over from other donors' samples. The rearrangement uses TRBV9 and TRBJ2-6; D is possibly TRBD2 (6 bases). CDR3 bases: TGTGCCAGCAGCGTAGCGGGGGCTGGGGCCAACGTCCTGACTTTC. Its translation is CASSVAGAGANVLTF. Full variable domain (remainder filled in from reference TRBV9 and TRBJ2-6): DSGVTQTPKHLITATGQRVTLRCSPRSGDLSVYWYQQSLDQGLQFLIQYYNGEERAKGNILERFSAQQFPDLHSELNLSSLELGDSALYFCASSVAGAGANVLTFGAGSRLTVL.